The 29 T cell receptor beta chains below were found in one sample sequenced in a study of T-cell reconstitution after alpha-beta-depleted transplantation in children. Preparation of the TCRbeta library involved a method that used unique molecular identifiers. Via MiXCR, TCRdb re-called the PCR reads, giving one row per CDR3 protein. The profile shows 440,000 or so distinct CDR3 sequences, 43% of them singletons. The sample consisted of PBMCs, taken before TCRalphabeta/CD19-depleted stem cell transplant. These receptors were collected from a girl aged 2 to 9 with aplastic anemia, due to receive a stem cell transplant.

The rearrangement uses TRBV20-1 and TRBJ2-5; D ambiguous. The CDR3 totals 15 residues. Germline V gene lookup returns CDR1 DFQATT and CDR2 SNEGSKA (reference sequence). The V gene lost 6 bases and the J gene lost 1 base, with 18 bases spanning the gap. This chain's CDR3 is CSANGPLPPQETQYF. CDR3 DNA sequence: TGCAGTGCCAATGGACCTCTCCCGCCCCAAGAGACCCAGTACTTC.

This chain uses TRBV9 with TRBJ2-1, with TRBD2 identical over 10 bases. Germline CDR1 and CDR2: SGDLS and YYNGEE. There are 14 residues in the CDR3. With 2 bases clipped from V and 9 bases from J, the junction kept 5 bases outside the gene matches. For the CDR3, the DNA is TGTGCCAGCAGCGTCCGGACTAGCGGTTTTGAGCAGTTCTTC. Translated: CASSVRTSGFEQFF. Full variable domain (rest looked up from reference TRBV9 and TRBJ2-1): DSGVTQTPKHLITATGQRVTLRCSPRSGDLSVYWYQQSLDQGLQFLIQYYNGEERAKGNILERFSAQQFPDLHSELNLSSLELGDSALYFCASSVRTSGFEQFFGPGTRLTVL.

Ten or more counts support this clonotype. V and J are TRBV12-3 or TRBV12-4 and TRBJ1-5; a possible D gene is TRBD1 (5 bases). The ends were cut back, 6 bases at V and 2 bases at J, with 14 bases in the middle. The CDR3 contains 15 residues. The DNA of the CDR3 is TGTGCCAGCAGCTTAACGCGGGGGGGCAATCAGCCCCAGCATTTT. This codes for CASSLTRGGNQPQHF.

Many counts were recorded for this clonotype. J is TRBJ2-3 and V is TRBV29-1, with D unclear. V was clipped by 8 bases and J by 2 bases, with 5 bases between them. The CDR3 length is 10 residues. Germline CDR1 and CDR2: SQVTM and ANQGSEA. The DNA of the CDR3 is TGCAGCACCCACACAGATACGCAGTATTTT. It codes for CSTHTDTQYF.

CDR3 DNA sequence: TGTGCCAGCAGCGGGGGGTCCGGCGAAATTAGCACAGATACGCAGTATTTT. It encodes CASSGGSGEISTDTQYF. The chain carries TRBV7-6 and TRBJ2-3; D might be TRBD2 (6 bases). Germline CDR1 and CDR2: SGHVS and FNYEAQ. This CDR3 spans 17 amino acids. The germline V and J ends were trimmed by 5 bases and 0 bases, with 18 bases remaining between them.

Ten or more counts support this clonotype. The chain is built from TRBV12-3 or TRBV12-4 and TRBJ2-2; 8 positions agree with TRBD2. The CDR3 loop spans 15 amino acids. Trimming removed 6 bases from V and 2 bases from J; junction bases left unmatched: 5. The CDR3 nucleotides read TGTGCCAGCAGCACGGGACTAGTTAACACCGGGGAGCTGTTTTTT. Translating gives CASSTGLVNTGELFF.

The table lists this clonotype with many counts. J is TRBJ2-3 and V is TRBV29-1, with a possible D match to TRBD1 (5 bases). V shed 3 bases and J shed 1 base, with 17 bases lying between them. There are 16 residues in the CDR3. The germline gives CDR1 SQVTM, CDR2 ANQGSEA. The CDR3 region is CSVDSGPGYGTDTQYF. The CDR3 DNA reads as TGCAGCGTTGATAGTGGACCAGGGTACGGCACAGATACGCAGTATTTT.

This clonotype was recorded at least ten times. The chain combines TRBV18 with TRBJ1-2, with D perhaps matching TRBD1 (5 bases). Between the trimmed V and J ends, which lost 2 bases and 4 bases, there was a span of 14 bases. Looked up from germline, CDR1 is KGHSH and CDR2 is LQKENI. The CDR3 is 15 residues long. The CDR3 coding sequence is TGTGCCAGCTCACCAGTGGGGGAGTTGGTCTATGGCTACACCTTC. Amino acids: CASSPVGELVYGYTF.

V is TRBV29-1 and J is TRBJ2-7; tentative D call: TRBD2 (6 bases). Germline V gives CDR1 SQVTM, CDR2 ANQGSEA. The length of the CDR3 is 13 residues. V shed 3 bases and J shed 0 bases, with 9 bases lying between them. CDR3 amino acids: CSVDEGGSYEQYF. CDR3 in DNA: TGCAGCGTTGATGAGGGAGGCTCCTACGAGCAGTACTTC.

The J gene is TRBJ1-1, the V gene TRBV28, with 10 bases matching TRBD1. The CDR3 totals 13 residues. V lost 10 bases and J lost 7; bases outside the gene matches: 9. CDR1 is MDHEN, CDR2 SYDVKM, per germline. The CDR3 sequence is CATRTGGLLEAFF. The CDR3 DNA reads TGTGCCACGCGGACAGGGGGGTTACTTGAAGCTTTCTTT.

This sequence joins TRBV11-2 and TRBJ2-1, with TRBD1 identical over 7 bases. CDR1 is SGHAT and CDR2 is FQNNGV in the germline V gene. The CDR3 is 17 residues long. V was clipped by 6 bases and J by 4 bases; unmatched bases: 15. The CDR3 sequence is CASSHSRGSTLYNEQFF. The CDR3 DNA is TGTGCCAGCAGTCACTCCAGGGGGAGTACCTTGTACAATGAGCAGTTCTTC.

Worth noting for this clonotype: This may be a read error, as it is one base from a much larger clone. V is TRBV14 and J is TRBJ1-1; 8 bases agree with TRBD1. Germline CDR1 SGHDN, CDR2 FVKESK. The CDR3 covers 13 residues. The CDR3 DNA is TGTGACAGCAGCCTGGCCGGGACAGGTGAAGCTTTCTTT. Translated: CDSSLAGTGEAFF. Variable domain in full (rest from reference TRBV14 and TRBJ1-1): EAGVTQFPSHSVIEKGQTVTLRCDPISGHDNLYWYRRVMGKEIKFLLHFVKESKQDESGMPNNRFLAERTGGTYSTLKVQPAELEDSGVYFCDSSLAGTGEAFFGQGTRLTVV.

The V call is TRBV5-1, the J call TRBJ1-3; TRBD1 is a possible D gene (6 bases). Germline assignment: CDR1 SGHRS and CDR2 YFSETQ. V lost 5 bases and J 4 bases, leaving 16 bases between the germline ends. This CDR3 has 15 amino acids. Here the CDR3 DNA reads TGCGCCAGCAGATATACAGGGACGCAAGGAAACACCATATATTTT. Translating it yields CASRYTGTQGNTIYF.

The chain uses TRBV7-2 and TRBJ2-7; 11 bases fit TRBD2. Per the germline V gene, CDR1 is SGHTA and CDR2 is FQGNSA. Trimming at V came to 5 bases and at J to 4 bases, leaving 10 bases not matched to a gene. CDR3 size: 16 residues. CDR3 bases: TGTGCCAGCAGCGCAACTAGCGGGGGCCTTAAATACGAGCAGTACTTC. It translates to CASSATSGGLKYEQYF.

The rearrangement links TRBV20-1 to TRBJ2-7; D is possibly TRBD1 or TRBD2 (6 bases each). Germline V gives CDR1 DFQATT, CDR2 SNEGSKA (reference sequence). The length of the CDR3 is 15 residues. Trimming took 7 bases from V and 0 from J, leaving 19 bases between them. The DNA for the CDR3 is TGCAGTGTCCTCCGTGGGGGGCCCCTCTCCTACGAGCAGTACTTC. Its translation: CSVLRGGPLSYEQYF.

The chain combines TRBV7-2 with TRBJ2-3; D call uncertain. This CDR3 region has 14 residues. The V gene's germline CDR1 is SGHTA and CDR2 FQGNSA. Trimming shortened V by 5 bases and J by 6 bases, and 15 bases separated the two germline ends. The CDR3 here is CASSPDQAQDTQYF. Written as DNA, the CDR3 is TGTGCCAGCAGCCCGGACCAGGCCCAGGATACGCAGTATTTT. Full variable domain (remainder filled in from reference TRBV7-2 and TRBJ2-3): GAGVSQSPSNKVTEKGKDVELRCDPISGHTALYWYRQSLGQGLEFLIYFQGNSAPDKSGLPSDRFSAERTGGSVSTLTIQRTQQEDSAVYLCASSPDQAQDTQYFGPGTRLTVL.

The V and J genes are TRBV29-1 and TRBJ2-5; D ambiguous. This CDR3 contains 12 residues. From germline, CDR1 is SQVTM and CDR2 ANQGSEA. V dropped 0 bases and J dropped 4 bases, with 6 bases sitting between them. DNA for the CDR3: TGCAGCGTTGAAGATCTTAGAGAGACCCAGTACTTC. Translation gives CSVEDLRETQYF. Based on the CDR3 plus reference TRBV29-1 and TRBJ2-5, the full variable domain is SAVISQKPSRDICQRGTSLTIQCQVDSQVTMMFWYRQQPGQSLTLIATANQGSEATYESGFVIDKFPISRPNLTFSTLTVSNMSPEDSSIYLCSVEDLRETQYFGPGTRLLVL.

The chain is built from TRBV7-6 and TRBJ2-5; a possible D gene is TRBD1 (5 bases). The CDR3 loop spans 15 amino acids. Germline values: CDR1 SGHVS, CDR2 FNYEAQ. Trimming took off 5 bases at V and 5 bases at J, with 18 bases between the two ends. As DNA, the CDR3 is TGTGCCAGCAGCCCTATGACAGTCTCAGGGGAGACCCAGTACTTC. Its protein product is CASSPMTVSGETQYF.

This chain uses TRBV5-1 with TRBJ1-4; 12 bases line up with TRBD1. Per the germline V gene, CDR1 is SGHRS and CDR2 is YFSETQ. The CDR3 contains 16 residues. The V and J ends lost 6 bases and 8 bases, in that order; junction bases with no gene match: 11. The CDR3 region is CASTEGDRGPGEKLFF. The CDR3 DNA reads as TGCGCCAGCACCGAAGGGGACAGGGGGCCTGGCGAAAAACTGTTTTTT.

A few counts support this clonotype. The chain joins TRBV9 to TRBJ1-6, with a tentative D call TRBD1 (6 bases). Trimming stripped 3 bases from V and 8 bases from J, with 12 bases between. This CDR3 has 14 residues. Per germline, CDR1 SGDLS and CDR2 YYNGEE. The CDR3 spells CASSGTGPYSPLHF. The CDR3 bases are TGTGCCAGCAGCGGAACAGGGCCATATTCACCCCTCCACTTT.

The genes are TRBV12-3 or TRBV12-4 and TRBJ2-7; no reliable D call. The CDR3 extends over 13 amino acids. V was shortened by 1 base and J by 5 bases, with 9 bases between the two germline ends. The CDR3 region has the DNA TGTGCCAGCAGTTTAGTAGGGTACAACGAGCAGTACTTC. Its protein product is CASSLVGYNEQYF.

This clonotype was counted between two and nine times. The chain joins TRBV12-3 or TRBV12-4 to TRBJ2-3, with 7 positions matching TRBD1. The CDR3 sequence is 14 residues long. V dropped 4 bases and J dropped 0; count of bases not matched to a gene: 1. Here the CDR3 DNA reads TGTGCCAGCAGTTGGGACAGAAGCACAGATACGCAGTATTTT. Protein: CASSWDRSTDTQYF.

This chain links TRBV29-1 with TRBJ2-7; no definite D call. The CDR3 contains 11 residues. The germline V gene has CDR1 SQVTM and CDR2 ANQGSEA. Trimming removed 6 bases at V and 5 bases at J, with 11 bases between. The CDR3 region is CSVPDGNEQYF. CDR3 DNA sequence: TGCAGCGTCCCGGACGGCAACGAGCAGTACTTC.

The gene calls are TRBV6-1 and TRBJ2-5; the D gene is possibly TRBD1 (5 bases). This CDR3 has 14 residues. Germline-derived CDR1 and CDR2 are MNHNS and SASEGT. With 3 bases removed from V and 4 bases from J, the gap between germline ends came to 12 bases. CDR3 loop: CASSDTGRAETQYF. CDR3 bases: TGTGCCAGCAGTGACACGGGCAGGGCAGAGACCCAGTACTTC.

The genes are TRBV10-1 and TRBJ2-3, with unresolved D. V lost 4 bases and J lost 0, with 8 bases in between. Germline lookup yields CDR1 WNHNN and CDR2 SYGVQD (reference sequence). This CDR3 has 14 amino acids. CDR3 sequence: CASSGPFSTDTQYF. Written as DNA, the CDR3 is TGCGCCAGCAGTGGCCCATTTAGCACAGATACGCAGTATTTT.

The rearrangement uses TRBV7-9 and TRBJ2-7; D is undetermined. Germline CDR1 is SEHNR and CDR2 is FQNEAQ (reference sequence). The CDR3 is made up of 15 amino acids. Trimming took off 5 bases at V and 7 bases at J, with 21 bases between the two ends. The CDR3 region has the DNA TGTGCCAGCAGCCCAGTTTTGGGTAGTTGGCGGGAGCAGTACTTC. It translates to CASSPVLGSWREQYF.

Here the CDR3 DNA reads TGTGCCAGCAGCTTAGCAGGTTATGGGGGCTACAATGAGCAGTTCTTC. Translated, it gives CASSLAGYGGYNEQFF. The V gene is TRBV7-9, the J gene TRBJ2-1; TRBD1 or TRBD2 may be the D gene (5 bases each). In germline, CDR1 is SEHNR, CDR2 FQNEAQ (reference sequence). This CDR3 spans 16 amino acids. The V end lost 0 bases, the J end lost 3 bases, and 12 bases lay between the germline ends.

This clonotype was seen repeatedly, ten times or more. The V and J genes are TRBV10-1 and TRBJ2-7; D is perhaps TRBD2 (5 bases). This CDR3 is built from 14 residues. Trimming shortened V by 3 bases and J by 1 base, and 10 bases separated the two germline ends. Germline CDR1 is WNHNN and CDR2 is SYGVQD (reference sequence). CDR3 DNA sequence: TGCGCCAGCAGTGAAGGAGCGGATTCCTACGAGCAGTACTTC. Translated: CASSEGADSYEQYF.

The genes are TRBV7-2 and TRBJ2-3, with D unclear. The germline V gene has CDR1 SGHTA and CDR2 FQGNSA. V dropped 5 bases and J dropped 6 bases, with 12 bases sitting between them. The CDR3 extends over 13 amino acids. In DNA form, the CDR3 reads TGTGCCAGCAGCCCCAACCCGGGTGATACGCAGTATTTT. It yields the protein CASSPNPGDTQYF.